This TCR beta chain was retrieved from a study of T cells in Graves' hyperthyroidism and ophthalmopathy. The study's findings and limits: Most expanded thyroid clonotypes above 0.001 also appeared in blood. Before onset, ophthalmopathy was predicted by the model a median 6.5 months earlier.

On this clonotype itself: Its antigen is unidentified. This may come from a read error, since a much larger clone is one base off.

Exclusion of patients followed from uncontrolled infection, other autoimmune disease, pregnancy or lactation. Diagnostic decisions used clinical symptoms, serum thyroxine and TRAb, thyroid ultrasound and orbital computed tomography. RNA transcripts were the template for amplifying TCR beta CDR3 regions. Using the HTBI primer set, a first-round RT-PCR was run on the TCR CDR3. TCRdb reanalysed the multiplex PCR reads using MiXCR and keeps one entry per CDR3 protein. The sample includes about 400,000 distinct CDR3 sequences, roughly 13% seen only once; the top ten take less than 6.5%. The CDR3 length is 17 residues. The germline gives CDR1 ENHRY, CDR2 SYGVKD. V lost 2 bases to trimming and J lost 2 bases; unmatched junction nucleotides: 12.

This sequence was found in a woman aged 18-30 years with Graves' hyperthyroidism. The sequenced material came from blood. The rearrangement joins TRBV10-3 to TRBJ2-7; 7 positions match TRBD2. The CDR3: CAISETYPGLRPYEQYF. The CDR3 DNA sequence: TGTGCCATCAGTGAGACCTATCCGGGACTACGACCCTACGAGCAGTACTTC.